These T cell receptor beta chains were read from a single sample in a study of post-analysis software for immune sequencing data. TCRdb used MiXCR to reprocess the PCR reads, holding one entry per CDR3 protein. The sample contains hundreds of thousands of distinct CDR3 sequences, around 60% of which appear only once. The sample comprised blood. Receptors originate from a girl between 2 and 10 years old with multiple sclerosis. Each CDR3 is given without its conserved first and last residue. Each record gives: V gene, J gene, clone size, CDR3 protein. Not all rows give a size; the values are once, few, many and, for expanded clones, a class.

>TRBV5-1|TRBJ2-7|.
ASSSPRASLTYEQY
>TRBV6-5|.|.
ASRHSAGGAEQY
>TRBV18|TRBJ2-3|few
ASSPMRTGDKDTQY
>TRBV9|TRBJ2-7|.
ASSVTGLPSNEQY
>TRBV29-1|TRBJ1-2|few
SVELGLGYT
>TRBV10-3|TRBJ2-6|.
AISESRVGGRQTGANVLT
>TRBV20-1|TRBJ2-7|.
SASTTVSYEQY
>TRBV5-1|TRBJ2-5|.
ASSLEWTGQETQY
>TRBV5-1|TRBJ2-3|.
ASSLSGTGITDTQY
>TRBV20-1|TRBJ1-1|.
SAKPRQGQNTEAF
>TRBV6-2/TRBV6-3|TRBJ2-1|.
ASSYAPELAGTNNEQF
>TRBV20-1|TRBJ2-1|.
SARLSGTGANEQF
>TRBV4-2|TRBJ2-5|.
ASSQVPAGGPSAETQY
>TRBV7-3|TRBJ2-1|.
ASSSTRLGGNEQF
>TRBV7-9|TRBJ2-1|.
ASSPWGQGGYSEQF
>TRBV20-1|TRBJ1-2|.
SALPTGNYGYT
>TRBV7-3|TRBJ2-7|.
ASSSFGTQSRAPYEQY
>TRBV29-1|TRBJ2-3|.
SVVQRDSTDTQY
>TRBV20-1|TRBJ1-6|.
SARDYAGNSPLH
>TRBV29-1|TRBJ1-5|few
STWTGDSEQPQH
>TRBV9|TRBJ2-7|.
ASSPAHARPYEQY
>TRBV7-3|TRBJ2-1|few
ASSLGTSGKQF
>TRBV6-6|TRBJ2-7|.
ASSYPAASVFEQY
>TRBV30|TRBJ2-4|.
AWSPTGGPRY
>TRBV7-2|TRBJ2-3|.
ASSPDRPPDTQY